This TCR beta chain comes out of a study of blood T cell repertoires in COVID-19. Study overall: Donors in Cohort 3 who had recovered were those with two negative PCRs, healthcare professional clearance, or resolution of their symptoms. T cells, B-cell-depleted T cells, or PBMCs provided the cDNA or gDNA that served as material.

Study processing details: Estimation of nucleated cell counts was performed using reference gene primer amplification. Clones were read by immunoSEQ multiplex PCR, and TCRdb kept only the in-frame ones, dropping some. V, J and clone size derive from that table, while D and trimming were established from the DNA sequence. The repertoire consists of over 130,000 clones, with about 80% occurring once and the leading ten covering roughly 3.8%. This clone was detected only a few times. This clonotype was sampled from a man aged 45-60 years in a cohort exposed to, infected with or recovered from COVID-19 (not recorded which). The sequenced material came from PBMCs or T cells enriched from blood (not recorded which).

The CDR3 loop is CASSLMRNTEAFF. In DNA, the CDR3 is TGTGCCAGCAGCTTAATGAGGAACACTGAAGCTTTCTTT. The rearrangement uses TRBV7-2 and TRBJ1-1; D not certain. The CDR3 totals 13 residues. V lost 2 bases and J 1 base, leaving 5 bases between the germline ends. The germline gives CDR1 SGHTA, CDR2 FQGNSA.